A single sample gave rise to the 31 T cell receptor beta chains below, sequenced in a study of blood T cell repertoires in COVID-19. Data came from immunoSEQ multiplex PCR; TCRdb stores just in-frame clones and leaves some out. This table holds 200,000 to 300,000 clones, approximately 82% found once. Sequencing used peripheral blood. All receptors come from a woman younger than 30 with acute or convalescent COVID-19.

This chain uses TRBV4-2 with TRBJ2-2, with 7 bases lining up with TRBD2. J gave up 2 bases and V 0 bases, and 6 bases lay outside the gene matches. Per the germline V gene, CDR1 is LGHNA and CDR2 is YNFKEQ. The CDR3 extends over 17 amino acids. CDR3 sequence reads: CASSQDLGTTNTGELFF. The CDR3 DNA is TGTGCCAGCAGCCAAGATCTAGGGACTACAAACACCGGGGAGCTGTTTTTT.

This clone was counted only a few times. The sample holds other DNA sequences that translate to the same CDR3. The chain employs TRBV27 and TRBJ2-1; D not resolved. Germline CDR1 reads MNHEY; CDR2 reads SMNVEV (reference sequence). Trimming shortened V by 6 bases and J by 6 bases, and 9 bases separated the two germline ends. This CDR3 contains 12 residues. DNA of the CDR3: TGTGCCAGCAGACAGACGGTCAATGAGCAGTTCTTC. Translated: CASRQTVNEQFF.

The chain links TRBV5-1 to TRBJ2-1; 10 bases line up with TRBD1. The CDR3 covers 14 residues. The germline V gene has CDR1 SGHRS and CDR2 YFSETQ. J lost 5 bases, V lost 9 bases, and 8 bases had no gene match. The chain's CDR3 is CATKTGGANNEQFF. As DNA, the CDR3 is TGCGCCACCAAGACAGGGGGCGCGAACAATGAGCAGTTCTTC.

V usage is TRBV13 and J usage is TRBJ2-1, with a tentative D call TRBD2 (6 bases). Germline V gene sequence: CDR1 PRHDT, CDR2 FYEKMQ (reference sequence). The CDR3 spans 12 residues. Trimming pared 8 bases from V and 7 bases from J, leaving 12 bases between. The CDR3 loop reads CASWDGGNEQFF. The CDR3 bases are TGTGCCAGCTGGGATGGGGGGAATGAGCAGTTCTTC.

The rearrangement links TRBV25-1 to TRBJ2-7; 12 bases align to TRBD2. V shed 3 bases, J shed 3 bases, and the junction held 3 bases outside the gene matches. The CDR3 runs 15 residues. Germline CDR1 is MGHDK and CDR2 is SYGVNS. The CDR3 protein is CASSDPSGRDYEQYF. The CDR3 nucleotides are TGTGCCAGCAGTGATCCTAGCGGGAGGGACTACGAGCAGTACTTC.

The count of this clone is one. The rearrangement uses TRBV3-1 (or the pseudogene TRBV3-2) and TRBJ1-3, with TRBD1 matching over 10 bases. Trimming at V came to 1 base and at J to 3 bases, leaving 15 bases not matched to a gene. Germline loops: CDR1 LGHDT, CDR2 YNNKEL (reference sequence). This CDR3 contains 20 residues. CDR3 in amino acids: CASSQVIGTGVPWDGNTIYF. The CDR3 DNA is TGTGCCAGCAGCCAAGTGATCGGGACAGGGGTCCCCTGGGATGGAAACACCATATATTTT.

The V gene is TRBV15, the J gene TRBJ1-2, with TRBD1 as a possible D gene (6 bases). The V end lost 0 bases, the J end lost 6 bases, and 14 bases lay between the germline ends. The CDR3 sequence is 15 residues long. Per germline, CDR1 LNHNV and CDR2 YYDKDF (reference sequence). CDR3: CATSREQGGLDGYTF. CDR3 DNA sequence: TGTGCCACCAGCAGAGAACAGGGCGGGTTGGATGGCTACACCTTC.

This clone has a single count. The chain employs TRBV7-9 and TRBJ1-5, with TRBD1 as a possible D gene (5 bases). The CDR3 contains 12 residues. V lost 8 bases to trimming and J lost 5 bases, with 10 bases between them. Per germline, CDR1 SEHNR and CDR2 FQNEAQ (reference sequence). CDR3 protein: CASCRGDQPQHF. The DNA of the CDR3 is TGTGCCAGCTGCCGGGGGGATCAGCCCCAGCATTTT. Looking up the rest from reference TRBV7-9 and TRBJ1-5 gives the full variable domain: DTGVSQNPRHKITKRGQNVTFRCDPISEHNRLYWYRQTLGQGPEFLTYFQNEAQLEKSRLLSDRFSAERPKGSFSTLEIQRTEQGDSAMYLCASCRGDQPQHFGDGTRLSIL.

The genes are TRBV6-6 and TRBJ2-1; possibly TRBD1 for D (6 bases). The CDR3 sequence is 13 residues long. Germline loops: CDR1 MNHNY, CDR2 SVGAGI (reference sequence). The V end lost 0 bases, the J end lost 9 bases, and 9 bases lay between the germline ends. The CDR3 DNA reads as TGTGCCAGCAGTTACTCCCAGGGGTTTGAGCAGTTCTTC. The encoded protein is CASSYSQGFEQFF.

This rearrangement joins TRBV5-1 to TRBJ1-1, with D maybe TRBD1 (5 bases). The germline gives CDR1 SGHRS, CDR2 YFSETQ. This CDR3 has 16 amino acids. Between the trimmed V and J ends, which lost 4 bases and 1 base, there was a span of 17 bases. Written as DNA, the CDR3 is TGCGCCAGCAGCCCAGGGTCTCCCCCTCGGAACACTGAAGCTTTCTTT. Encoded protein: CASSPGSPPRNTEAFF.

This clone was seen only a few times. V and J are TRBV28 and TRBJ1-2; a possible D gene is TRBD1 (6 bases). This CDR3 comprises 14 residues. V shed 2 bases and J shed 7 bases, with 14 bases lying between them. Germline V CDR1 and CDR2: MDHEN, SYDVKM. The CDR3 here is CASSLTGWRAGYTF. DNA for the CDR3: TGTGCCAGCAGTTTAACAGGGTGGCGTGCTGGCTACACCTTC.

Here the CDR3 DNA reads TGTGCCAGCAGTGAAGCGTCCGGGGTGGGGAATGAGCAGTTCTTC. Amino acids: CASSEASGVGNEQFF. The rearrangement joins TRBV6-1 to TRBJ2-1, with D possibly matching TRBD2 (5 bases). Per germline, CDR1 MNHNS and CDR2 SASEGT. V was cut by 0 bases and J by 7 bases, with 13 bases left in between. The CDR3 is made up of 15 amino acids.

There are many counts of this clone. The V and J genes are TRBV6-6 and TRBJ2-6; D call uncertain. The CDR3 extends over 11 amino acids. The V and J ends lost 0 bases and 13 bases respectively, with 4 bases between them. The germline CDR1 and CDR2 sequences are MNHNY and SVGAGI (reference sequence). The CDR3 reads CASSYSSVLTF. The CDR3 bases are TGTGCCAGCAGTTACTCATCTGTCCTGACTTTC.

V is TRBV19 and J is TRBJ1-5; 8 nucleotides align to TRBD1. The V gene's germline CDR1 is LNHDA and CDR2 SQIVND (reference sequence). Germline trimming cut 6 bases from V and 4 bases from J; bases unmatched to any gene: 5. The CDR3 runs 14 residues. This CDR3 is CASRSRGLNQPQHF. As DNA, the CDR3 is TGTGCCAGTAGGAGCAGGGGGCTGAATCAGCCCCAGCATTTT.

The gene calls are TRBV6-2 or TRBV6-3 and TRBJ2-1; D perhaps matches TRBD2 (6 bases). Deletions cut 4 bases from V and 7 bases from J, with 8 bases between. The germline V gene has CDR1 MNHEY and CDR2 SVGEGT. This CDR3 spans 12 amino acids. The chain's CDR3 is CASSSGGNEQFF. The CDR3, as DNA: TGTGCCAGCAGTTCTGGGGGGAATGAGCAGTTCTTC.

The rearrangement links TRBV4-3 to TRBJ2-1, with a possible D match to TRBD2 (6 bases). Germline lookup yields CDR1 LGHNA and CDR2 YSLEER. The CDR3 consists of 17 residues. Between the trimmed V and J ends, which lost 0 bases and 4 bases, there was a span of 16 bases. The CDR3 DNA reads as TGCGCCAGCAGCCAAGAATTGAGAGGGAGCGGGTACAATGAGCAGTTCTTC. As protein: CASSQELRGSGYNEQFF.

The rearrangement links TRBV9 to TRBJ1-1; TRBD1 agrees at 11 bases. This CDR3 contains 14 residues. From germline, CDR1 is SGDLS and CDR2 YYNGEE. V shed 0 bases, J shed 6 bases, and the junction held 1 base outside the gene matches. As DNA, the CDR3 is TGTGCCAGCAGCGTAGAGGGACAGGGGGCTGAAGCTTTCTTT. It codes for CASSVEGQGAEAFF.

This clone turned up a few times. This chain connects TRBV5-4 to TRBJ2-1, with TRBD1 identical over 10 bases. This CDR3 has 13 amino acids. Trimming cost V 7 bases and J 8 bases; bases outside gene matches: 6. Germline V gene data show CDR1 as SGHNT and CDR2 as YYREEE (reference sequence). The CDR3 DNA reads as TGTGCCAGCGGCCGACAGGGGGCTGATGAGCAGTTCTTC. Encoded protein: CASGRQGADEQFF. The complete variable domain, with remaining parts taken from reference TRBV5-4 and TRBJ2-1, reads ETGVTQSPTHLIKTRGQQVTLRCSSQSGHNTVSWYQQALGQGPQFIFQYYREEENGRGNFPPRFSGLQFPNYSSELNVNALELDDSALYLCASGRQGADEQFFGPGTRLTVL.

This clone was seen many times. The V gene is TRBV15, the J gene TRBJ1-4; tentatively, D is TRBD1 (5 bases). V shed 0 bases and J shed 6 bases, with 11 bases lying between them. Germline V gene sequence: CDR1 LNHNV, CDR2 YYDKDF (reference sequence). CDR3 length: 15 residues. CDR3 amino acids: CATSREGQGYEKLFF. CDR3 sequence (DNA): TGTGCCACCAGCAGAGAAGGGCAGGGTTATGAAAAACTGTTTTTT.

This clone was seen a handful of times. V usage is TRBV7-8 and J usage is TRBJ2-3, with TRBD2 matching 8 bases. The V and J ends lost 5 bases and 1 base, in that order; junction bases with no gene match: 11. CDR3 length: 17 amino acids. CDR1 SGHVS and CDR2 FQNEAQ come from the germline V gene. CDR3 nucleotide sequence: TGTGCCAGCAGCGTTTATAGCGGGACCACCGGCACAGATACGCAGTATTTT. Its protein is CASSVYSGTTGTDTQYF.

The chain couples TRBV19 to TRBJ1-2; a weak D match, TRBD1 (5 bases). The germline V gene encodes CDR1 LNHDA and CDR2 SQIVND (reference sequence). Trimming shortened V by 0 bases and J by 0 bases, and 11 bases separated the two germline ends. CDR3 length: 16 residues. The CDR3 DNA reads as TGTGCCAGTAGTATAGATCGGCAGGGCTCTAACTATGGCTACACCTTC. Protein sequence: CASSIDRQGSNYGYTF.

The chain links TRBV5-1 to TRBJ1-4, with TRBD1 matching 10 bases. CDR3 length: 17 residues. Germline trimming cut 0 bases from V and 8 bases from J; bases unmatched to any gene: 10. Germline V gene data show CDR1 as SGHRS and CDR2 as YFSETQ. The CDR3 loop is CASSLEGQGRPGEKLFF. The CDR3 coding sequence is TGCGCCAGCAGCTTGGAGGGACAGGGGAGGCCGGGGGAAAAACTGTTTTTT.

The chain employs TRBV4-1 and TRBJ2-1; no definite D call. Germline values: CDR1 MGHRA, CDR2 YSYEKL. V lost 1 base and J lost 6, with 13 bases in between. The CDR3 sequence is 15 residues long. CDR3: CASSQATTFSNEQFF. The CDR3 DNA reads as TGCGCCAGCAGCCAAGCCACTACCTTCAGCAATGAGCAGTTCTTC.

This chain uses TRBV6-2 or TRBV6-3 with TRBJ2-1; TRBD1 is a possible D gene (5 bases). Germline V gene lookup returns CDR1 MNHEY and CDR2 SVGEGT. This CDR3 has 18 residues. V was pared by 4 bases and J by 2 bases, with 21 bases between. In nucleotides, the CDR3 is TGTGCCAGCAGTTGGGTCAGGGCAGAACCATGGGCCTACAATGAGCAGTTCTTC. Its protein product is CASSWVRAEPWAYNEQFF.

The chain has TRBV5-5 and TRBJ2-4; 9 bases agree with TRBD1. With 0 bases clipped from V and 5 bases from J, the junction kept 9 bases outside the gene matches. CDR3 length equals 17 residues. CDR1 and CDR2 (germline): SGHKS, YYEKEE (reference sequence). The CDR3 DNA follows: TGTGCCAGCAGCTTGGGCCTTCCCGGGACAGGGCAAAACATTCAGTACTTC. Translated, it gives CASSLGLPGTGQNIQYF.

The V and J genes are TRBV19 and TRBJ1-1, with D uncertain. The CDR3 is made up of 14 amino acids. The V and J ends lost 4 bases and 0 bases respectively, with 9 bases between them. Germline CDR1 and CDR2: LNHDA and SQIVND (reference sequence). The CDR3 loop is CASSKAAMNTEAFF. The CDR3 nucleotides read TGTGCCAGTAGTAAGGCAGCGATGAACACTGAAGCTTTCTTT. Together with reference TRBV19 and TRBJ1-1, the CDR3 gives the full variable domain: DGGITQSPKYLFRKEGQNVTLSCEQNLNHDAMYWYRQDPGQGLRLIYYSQIVNDFQKGDIAEGYSVSREKKESFPLTVTSAQKNPTAFYLCASSKAAMNTEAFFGQGTRLTVV.

A remark on this clone: The identical CDR3 is also encoded by other nucleotide sequences in the sample. This rearrangement joins TRBV7-2 to TRBJ2-7, with a weak D call TRBD2 (6 bases). The CDR3 extends over 15 amino acids. Looked up from germline, CDR1 is SGHTA and CDR2 is FQGNSA. The V end lost 0 bases, the J end lost 1 base, and 10 bases lay between the germline ends. CDR3 nucleotide sequence: TGTGCCAGCAGCTTAGCCGGGACTTCATCCTACGAGCAGTACTTC. Residues: CASSLAGTSSYEQYF. Together with reference TRBV7-2 and TRBJ2-7, the CDR3 gives the full variable domain: GAGVSQSPSNKVTEKGKDVELRCDPISGHTALYWYRQSLGQGLEFLIYFQGNSAPDKSGLPSDRFSAERTGGSVSTLTIQRTQQEDSAVYLCASSLAGTSSYEQYFGPGTRLTVT.

The V and J genes are TRBV7-2 and TRBJ2-1; 7 nucleotides line up with TRBD2. The CDR3 loop spans 14 amino acids. Germline CDR1 SGHTA, CDR2 FQGNSA. J gave up 7 bases and V 4 bases, and 7 bases lay outside the gene matches. In DNA form, the CDR3 reads TGTGCCAGCAGCTCCCGGACTAGTCGGAATGAGCAGTTCTTC. This translates into CASSSRTSRNEQFF.

This clone came up once. This rearrangement joins TRBV11-2 to TRBJ1-4, with TRBD1 as a possible D gene (6 bases). From germline, CDR1 is SGHAT and CDR2 FQNNGV. This CDR3 has 13 residues. V dropped 8 bases and J dropped 8 bases, with 15 bases sitting between them. CDR3 coding DNA: TGTGCCAGCCAGACGGGAGGGGGAGAAAAACTGTTTTTT. Translating gives CASQTGGGEKLFF.

The V call is TRBV19, the J call TRBJ2-7, with D perhaps TRBD1 (5 bases). This CDR3 contains 16 residues. V lost 4 bases to trimming and J lost 6 bases, with 22 bases between them. Germline CDR1 reads LNHDA; CDR2 reads SQIVND (reference sequence). The CDR3 bases are TGTGCCAGTAGTACGGGCGTCGTACCAGGGTTAGGCGAGCAGTACTTC. Its translation is CASSTGVVPGLGEQYF.

This clone appeared once. The chain joins TRBV5-6 to TRBJ2-5, with 11 bases fitting TRBD1. Germline CDR1 reads SGHDT; CDR2 reads YYEEEE. There are 15 residues in the CDR3. The V segment lost 3 bases and the J segment 5 bases; nucleotides outside the gene matches: 6. CDR3 region: CASSSGTGGFETQYF. CDR3 nucleotides: TGTGCCAGCAGCTCCGGGACAGGGGGTTTTGAGACCCAGTACTTC.